Sequencing of this T cell receptor beta chain was carried out in a study of human T cells and chemical hapten exposure. This clonotype was picked up a small number of times. This CDR3 is 13 amino acids long. The germline V gene has CDR1 DFQATT and CDR2 SNEGSKA (reference sequence). V lost 8 bases and J 9 bases, leaving 20 bases between the germline ends. Noted time point: patch test 1, 2 weeks after DPC sensitization. Noted treatment: therapeutic diphenylcyclopropenone sensitization with weekly scalp DPC. A single record per CDR3 protein comes from TCRdb applying MiXCR to the RACE reads. The table shows fewer than 60,000 distinct CDR3 sequences, with approximately 9.1% occurring only once.

This chain links TRBV20-1 with TRBJ2-1; D is possibly TRBD2 (5 bases). The origin of this receptor is a woman aged 45 to 65 with alopecia areata. Some clones in this sample may be carry-over from other donors' samples. Source: whole blood, taken in connection with sensitization to the hapten diphenylcyclopropenone (DPC). The CDR3 loop reads CSPLTLPRGEQFF. CDR3 DNA: TGCAGTCCGTTGACACTCCCTCGGGGTGAGCAGTTCTTC.